This T cell receptor beta chain came from a study of cytomegalovirus exposure and HLA in healthy donors. Primers included in the PCR were 60 Vbeta and 13 Jbeta primers. The repertoire was sequenced with immunoSEQ multiplex PCR; TCRdb's copy has only in-frame clones and lacks some. The sample comprises around 130,000 clones, roughly 74% of which are singletons, and almost 6% rests with the top ten. Germline CDR1 reads MNHNY; CDR2 reads SVGAGI (reference sequence). Trimming pared 9 bases from V and 7 bases from J, leaving 18 bases between. The CDR3 runs to 14 residues. The receptor's source is a woman in her forties or fifties in good health and CMV-seropositive. What was sequenced was PBMCs. The V and J genes are TRBV6-6 and TRBJ2-2, with D unresolved. The chain's CDR3 is CASTKSGRYGELFF. CDR3 nucleotides: TGTGCCAGTACTAAATCTGGCCGCTACGGGGAGCTGTTTTTT.